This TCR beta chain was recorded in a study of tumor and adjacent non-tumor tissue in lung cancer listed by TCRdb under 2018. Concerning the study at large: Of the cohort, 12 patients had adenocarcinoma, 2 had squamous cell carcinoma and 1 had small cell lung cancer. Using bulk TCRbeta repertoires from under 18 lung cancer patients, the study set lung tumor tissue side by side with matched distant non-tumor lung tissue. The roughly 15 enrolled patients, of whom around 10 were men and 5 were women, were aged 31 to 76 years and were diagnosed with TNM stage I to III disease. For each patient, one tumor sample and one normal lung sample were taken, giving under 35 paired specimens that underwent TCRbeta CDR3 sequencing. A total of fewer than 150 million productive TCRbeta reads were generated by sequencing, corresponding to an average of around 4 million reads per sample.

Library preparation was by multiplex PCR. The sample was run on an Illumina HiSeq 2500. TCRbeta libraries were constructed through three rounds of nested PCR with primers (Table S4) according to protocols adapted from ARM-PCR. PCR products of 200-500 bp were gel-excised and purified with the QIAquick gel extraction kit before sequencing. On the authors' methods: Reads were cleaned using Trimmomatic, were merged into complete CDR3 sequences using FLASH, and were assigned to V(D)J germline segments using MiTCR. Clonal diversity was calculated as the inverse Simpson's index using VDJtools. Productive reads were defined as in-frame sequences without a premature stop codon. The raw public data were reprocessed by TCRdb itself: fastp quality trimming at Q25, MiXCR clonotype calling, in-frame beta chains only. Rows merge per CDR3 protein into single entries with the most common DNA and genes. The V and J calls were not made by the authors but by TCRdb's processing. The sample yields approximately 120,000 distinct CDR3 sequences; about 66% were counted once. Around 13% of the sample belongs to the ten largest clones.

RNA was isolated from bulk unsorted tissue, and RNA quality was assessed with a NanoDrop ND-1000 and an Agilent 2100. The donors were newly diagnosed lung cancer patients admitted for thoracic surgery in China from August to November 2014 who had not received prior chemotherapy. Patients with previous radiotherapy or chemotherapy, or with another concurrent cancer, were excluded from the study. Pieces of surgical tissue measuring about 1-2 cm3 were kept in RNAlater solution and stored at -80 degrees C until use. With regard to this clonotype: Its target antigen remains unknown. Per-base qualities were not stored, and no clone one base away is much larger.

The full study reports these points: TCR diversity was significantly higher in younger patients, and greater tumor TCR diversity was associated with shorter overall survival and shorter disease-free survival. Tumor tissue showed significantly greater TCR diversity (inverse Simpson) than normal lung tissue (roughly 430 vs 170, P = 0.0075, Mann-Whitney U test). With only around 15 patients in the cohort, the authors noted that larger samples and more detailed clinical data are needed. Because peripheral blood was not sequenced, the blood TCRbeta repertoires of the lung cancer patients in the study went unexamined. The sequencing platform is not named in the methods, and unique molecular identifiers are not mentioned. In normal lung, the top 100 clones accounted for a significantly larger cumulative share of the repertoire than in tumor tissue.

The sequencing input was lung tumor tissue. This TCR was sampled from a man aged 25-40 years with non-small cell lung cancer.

The DNA sequence reads TGTGCCAGCAGCGCAGACATACCAAATCAGCCCCAGCATTTT. Its protein reads: CASSADIPNQPQHF. The chain is encoded by TRBV7-9 joined to TRBJ1-5; no D gene is confidently identified. From the germline V gene (reference sequence), CDR1 is SEHNR and CDR2 is FQNEAQ. Trimming at the junction amounts to 5 bases on V and 4 bases on J, and the germline ends lie 12 bases apart. Spanning cysteine to phenylalanine, the CDR3 consists of 14 amino acids. CDR3 DNA only is kept here, 42 bases in frame from base 1. Joined to the reference TRBV7-9 and TRBJ1-5 proteins, this CDR3 gives the full variable domain: DTGVSQNPRHKITKRGQNVTFRCDPISEHNRLYWYRQTLGQGPEFLTYFQNEAQLEKSRLLSDRFSAERPKGSFSTLEIQRTEQGDSAMYLCASSADIPNQPQHFGDGTRLSIL.